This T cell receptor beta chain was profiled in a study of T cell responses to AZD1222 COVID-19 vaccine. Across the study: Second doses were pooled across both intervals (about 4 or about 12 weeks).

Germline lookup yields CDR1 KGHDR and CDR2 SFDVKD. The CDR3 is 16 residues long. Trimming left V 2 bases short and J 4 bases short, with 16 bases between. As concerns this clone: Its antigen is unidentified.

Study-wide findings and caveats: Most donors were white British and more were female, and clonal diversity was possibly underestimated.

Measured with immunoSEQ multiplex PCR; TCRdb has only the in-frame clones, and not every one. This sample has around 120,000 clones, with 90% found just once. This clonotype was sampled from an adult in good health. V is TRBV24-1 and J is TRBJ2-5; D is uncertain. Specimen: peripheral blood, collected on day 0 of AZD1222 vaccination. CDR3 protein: CATSDSGAVHGETQYF. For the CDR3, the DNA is TGTGCCACCAGTGATTCCGGTGCAGTGCACGGAGAGACCCAGTACTTC.